The 2 T cell receptor beta chains below were found in one sample sequenced in a study of identical twins. TCRdb reprocessed the 5' RACE reads via MiXCR and lists one record per CDR3 protein. This sample has about 290,000 distinct CDR3 sequences, with 8.5% to 9.5% found just once. These same data were also listed under a study on yellow fever vaccine responses in identical twins.

The sample taken for sequencing was CD8+ T cells sorted from blood. The receptors were sampled from a woman under 30 in good health.

This clonotype was recorded a few times. The chain uses TRBV7-9 and TRBJ1-4, with TRBD1 matching 7 bases. CDR1 is SEHNR and CDR2 is FQNEAQ in the germline V gene (reference sequence). The CDR3 is 15 amino acids. The V gene end was trimmed by 6 bases and the J gene end by 7 bases; junction bases not matched to a gene: 11. The CDR3 DNA follows: TGTGCCAGCAGGGACCCGGGTCCAGGGGGTGAAAAACTGTTTTTT. Translating it yields CASRDPGPGGEKLFF.

This sequence joins TRBV27 and TRBJ1-1, with a weak D call TRBD1 (5 bases). Germline V gene data show CDR1 as MNHEY and CDR2 as SMNVEV (reference sequence). The CDR3 sequence is 14 residues long. Trimming pared 3 bases from V and 4 bases from J, leaving 12 bases between. The CDR3 sequence is CASSLMGGLTEAFF. CDR3 DNA: TGTGCCAGCAGTTTGATGGGGGGTCTCACTGAAGCTTTCTTT.